This TCR beta chain was found in a study of blood T cell repertoires in COVID-19. Study-wide context: PBMCs, B-cell-depleted T cells, or T cells were the source of the cDNA or gDNA that made up the material.

Germline CDR1 SNHLY, CDR2 FYNNEI. The CDR3 length is 17 residues. V lost 10 bases and J 0 bases, leaving 25 bases between the germline ends. How the authors handled the data: Reference gene primer amplification gave estimated nucleated cell counts. The repertoire was sequenced with immunoSEQ multiplex PCR; TCRdb's copy has only in-frame clones and lacks some. V and J calls and clone size come straight from that table; D and trimming were deduced from the DNA. Of some 200,000 clones in the sample, 65% to 85% were seen once. The specimen sequenced was PBMCs or T cells enriched from blood (not recorded which). The V and J genes are TRBV2 and TRBJ2-7, with D possibly being TRBD1 (5 bases). The clonotype was recovered from a woman aged 40 to 55 with acute COVID-19. The CDR3 DNA reads as TGTGCCACCAAGGGGCAGGATATATCTCTTCTCTCCTACGAGCAGTACTTC. Protein product: CATKGQDISLLSYEQYF.